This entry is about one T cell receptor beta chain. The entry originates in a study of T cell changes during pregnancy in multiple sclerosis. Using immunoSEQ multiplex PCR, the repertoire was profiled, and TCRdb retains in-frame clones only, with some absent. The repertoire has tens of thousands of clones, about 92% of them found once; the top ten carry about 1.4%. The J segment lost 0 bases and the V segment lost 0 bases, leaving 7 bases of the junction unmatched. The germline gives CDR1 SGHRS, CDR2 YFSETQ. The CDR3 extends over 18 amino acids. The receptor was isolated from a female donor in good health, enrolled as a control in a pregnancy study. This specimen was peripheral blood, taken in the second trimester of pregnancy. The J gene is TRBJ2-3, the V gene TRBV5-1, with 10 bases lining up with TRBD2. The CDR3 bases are TGCGCCAGCAGCTTGGGGGCTAGCGGGAGTAAAAGCACAGATACGCAGTATTTT. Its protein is CASSLGASGSKSTDTQYF. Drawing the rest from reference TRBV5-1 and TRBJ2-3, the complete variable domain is KAGVTQTPRYLIKTRGQQVTLSCSPISGHRSVSWYQQTPGQGLQFLFEYFSETQRNKGNFPGRFSGRQFSNSRSEMNVSTLELGDSALYLCASSLGASGSKSTDTQYFGPGTRLTVL.